This TCR beta chain was identified in a study of blood T cell repertoires in COVID-19. The overall study: Acute and convalescent COVID-19 samples came from the United States, Italy and Spain.

Some clones are missing from TCRdb's copy, which holds only in-frame ones; the method was immunoSEQ multiplex PCR. The sample records 210,000 or so clones, roughly 82% being singletons. This receptor was identified in a woman in her thirties or forties with acute or convalescent COVID-19. The source material was peripheral blood.

This chain's CDR3 is CASSYNNEQFF. CDR3 nucleotide sequence: TGCGCCAGCAGCTATAACAATGAGCAGTTCTTC. The chain couples TRBV5-1 to TRBJ2-1; D not certain. Trimming stripped 3 bases from V and 5 bases from J, with 3 bases between. Germline CDR1 SGHRS, CDR2 YFSETQ. The CDR3 spans 11 residues.